The 27 T cell receptor beta chains in this list originate from one sample, sequenced in a study of T-cell memory formation after mild COVID-19. Using its own MiXCR run on the 5' RACE reads, TCRdb lists one record per CDR3 protein. The top ten hold about 7.5% of the sample, which has fewer than 650,000 distinct CDR3 sequences, 15% to 20% seen once. The sequencing input was PBMCs or a T cell subset sorted from them (not recorded which). The receptors were gathered from an adult woman who had mild COVID-19 (a few samples of this study predate the infection). Cell type and time point are not known.

The chain has TRBV12-3 or TRBV12-4 and TRBJ2-3, with D hard to call. This CDR3 has 16 residues. V lost 0 bases to trimming and J lost 3 bases, with 13 bases between them. Written as DNA, the CDR3 is TGTGCCAGCAGTTTAGCGCTGGATGGGGTAACAGATACGCAGTATTTT. It yields the protein CASSLALDGVTDTQYF.

There are many counts of this clonotype. J is TRBJ1-2 and V is TRBV29-1; D is unresolved. This CDR3 contains 13 residues. Germline V gives CDR1 SQVTM, CDR2 ANQGSEA. The V end was cut by 4 bases, the J end by 8 bases, with 17 bases between. CDR3 protein: CSVVIPGLGGYTF. The CDR3, as DNA: TGCAGCGTTGTGATACCTGGACTAGGAGGCTACACCTTC. Looking up the rest from reference TRBV29-1 and TRBJ1-2 gives the full variable domain: SAVISQKPSRDICQRGTSLTIQCQVDSQVTMMFWYRQQPGQSLTLIATANQGSEATYESGFVIDKFPISRPNLTFSTLTVSNMSPEDSSIYLCSVVIPGLGGYTFGSGTRLTVV.

This clonotype has a handful of counts. The chain combines TRBV7-3 with TRBJ2-3; D is unclear. With 5 bases removed from V and 2 bases from J, the gap between germline ends came to 8 bases. The CDR3 consists of 13 residues. Looked up from germline, CDR1 is SGHTA and CDR2 is FQGTGA. The CDR3 coding sequence is TGTGCCAGCAGCCCCTACTTCACAGATACGCAGTATTTT. Translated, it gives CASSPYFTDTQYF.

The J gene is TRBJ2-1, the V gene TRBV7-6, with D perhaps assigned TRBD1 or TRBD2 (5 bases each). The CDR3 runs to 16 residues. Germline V gene lookup returns CDR1 SGHVS and CDR2 FNYEAQ. The V end lost 4 bases, the J end lost 3 bases, and 16 bases lay between the germline ends. This CDR3 reads CASSSGRGQFYNEQFF. The CDR3 nucleotides read TGTGCCAGCAGCTCGGGGCGTGGTCAGTTCTACAATGAGCAGTTCTTC.

The chain couples TRBV2 to TRBJ1-1; the D is unclear. The CDR3 covers 15 residues. Per the germline V gene, CDR1 is SNHLY and CDR2 is FYNNEI. The ends were cut back, 3 bases at V and 0 bases at J, with 11 bases in the middle. For the CDR3, the DNA is TGTGCCAGCAGTGAGGAGTGGGGAGTGAACACTGAAGCTTTCTTT. It yields the protein CASSEEWGVNTEAFF. The whole variable domain, remainder taken from reference TRBV2 and TRBJ1-1, is EPEVTQTPSHQVTQMGQEVILRCVPISNHLYFYWYRQILGQKVEFLVSFYNNEISEKSEIFDDQFSVERPDGSNFTLKIRSTKLEDSAMYFCASSEEWGVNTEAFFGQGTRLTVV.

There are a few counts of this clonotype. This chain links TRBV7-2 with TRBJ2-1; D is unclear. Germline loops: CDR1 SGHTA, CDR2 FQGNSA. This CDR3 is 14 amino acids long. Trimming pared 0 bases from V and 6 bases from J, leaving 9 bases between. The CDR3 nucleotides read TGTGCCAGCAGCTTAGCGCTAGTCGCCAATGAGCAGTTCTTC. Translation: CASSLALVANEQFF.

The chain is built from TRBV5-1 and TRBJ2-1; the D gene is possibly TRBD1 (6 bases). The CDR3 loop spans 14 amino acids. Per the germline V gene, CDR1 is SGHRS and CDR2 is YFSETQ. V was cut by 4 bases and J by 4 bases, with 12 bases left in between. This CDR3 reads CASSQGHEYNEQFF. The CDR3 DNA reads as TGCGCCAGCAGCCAGGGACACGAATACAATGAGCAGTTCTTC.

The rearrangement links TRBV6-2 or TRBV6-3 to TRBJ2-3; 7 nucleotides agree with TRBD1. V lost 5 bases, J lost 2 bases, and 7 bases stayed unmatched. The CDR3 is 15 amino acids. From germline, CDR1 is MNHEY and CDR2 SVGEGT. CDR3 coding DNA: TGTGCCAGCAGTCTCTCCAGGGGGTTCACAGATACGCAGTATTTT. Translating gives CASSLSRGFTDTQYF.

V is TRBV19 and J is TRBJ1-2, with D possibly matching TRBD1 (6 bases). The CDR3 length is 13 residues. Germline V gene lookup returns CDR1 LNHDA and CDR2 SQIVND (reference sequence). The V and J ends lost 3 bases and 7 bases respectively, with 12 bases between them. CDR3 amino acids: CASSIQGMGGYTF. The CDR3 coding sequence is TGTGCCAGTAGTATCCAGGGGATGGGTGGCTACACCTTC.

This chain uses TRBV6-5 with TRBJ2-2; D not certain. The V end was cut by 5 bases, the J end by 4 bases, with 20 bases between. This CDR3 contains 17 residues. Germline V gene lookup returns CDR1 MNHEY and CDR2 SVGAGI. CDR3 residues: CASSPGVVHYGTGELFF. For the CDR3, the DNA is TGTGCCAGCAGTCCTGGGGTTGTACATTATGGCACCGGGGAGCTGTTTTTT.

Only a few counts were recorded for this clonotype. This rearrangement joins TRBV20-1 to TRBJ2-5; D unclear. V lost 0 bases and J 1 base, leaving 9 bases between the germline ends. CDR1 and CDR2 (germline): DFQATT, SNEGSKA (reference sequence). This CDR3 comprises 14 residues. The CDR3 protein is CSAREPGTQETQYF. The DNA of the CDR3 is TGCAGTGCTAGAGAGCCCGGAACCCAAGAGACCCAGTACTTC.

For the CDR3, the DNA is TGTGCCAGCAGCTTCGAATCTGCTAACTATGGCTACACCTTC. Translating it yields CASSFESANYGYTF. The chain employs TRBV5-6 and TRBJ1-2; no reliable D call. This CDR3 is 14 amino acids long. V shed 2 bases and J shed 0 bases, with 8 bases lying between them. Germline V lookup: CDR1 SGHDT, CDR2 YYEEEE.

This CDR3 reads CASSPSRGELFF. For the CDR3, the DNA is TGTGCCAGCAGCCCCAGCCGAGGGGAGCTGTTTTTT. This chain joins TRBV7-9 and TRBJ2-2; D unresolved. Trimming took 5 bases from V and 8 from J, leaving 9 bases between them. Looked up from germline, CDR1 is SEHNR and CDR2 is FQNEAQ (reference sequence). The CDR3 runs 12 residues.

The sample holds a few counts of this clonotype. This rearrangement joins TRBV7-3 to TRBJ2-3; 9 bases align to TRBD2. The CDR3 is made up of 15 amino acids. With V trimmed by 2 bases and J by 6 bases, 6 bases remained unmatched. The germline CDR1 and CDR2 sequences are SGHTA and FQGTGA. The CDR3 nucleotides read TGTGCCAGCAGCTTATTTGGGACTAGCCGGGATACGCAGTATTTT. It yields the protein CASSLFGTSRDTQYF.

The chain recombines TRBV6-5 with TRBJ1-2, with D unclear. Germline values: CDR1 MNHEY, CDR2 SVGAGI. The ends were cut back, 6 bases at V and 8 bases at J, with 13 bases in the middle. CDR3 length: 12 residues. Written as DNA, the CDR3 is TGTGCCAGCAGCTCCGAGGTGGGAGGCTACACCTTC. Its translation is CASSSEVGGYTF.

The chain has TRBV4-1 and TRBJ1-5; D call uncertain. This CDR3 has 17 amino acids. The V end lost 0 bases, the J end lost 3 bases, and 15 bases lay between the germline ends. Germline CDR1 reads MGHRA; CDR2 reads YSYEKL. Written as DNA, the CDR3 is TGCGCCAGCAGCCAAGATCCGATGGCGGAGTACAATCAGCCCCAGCATTTT. This gives the protein CASSQDPMAEYNQPQHF.

The chain carries TRBV2 and TRBJ2-3; 7 bases line up with TRBD1. With 6 bases clipped from V and 4 bases from J, the junction kept 7 bases outside the gene matches. The CDR3 loop spans 14 amino acids. Germline lookup yields CDR1 SNHLY and CDR2 FYNNEI. CDR3 sequence (DNA): TGTGCCAGCAGAGGACAGACAGGGCCAGATACGCAGTATTTT. It codes for CASRGQTGPDTQYF.

The chain couples TRBV12-3 or TRBV12-4 to TRBJ1-4; D perhaps matches TRBD1 (6 bases). The ends were cut back, 1 base at V and 8 bases at J, with 11 bases in the middle. The CDR3 is made up of 14 amino acids. CDR3 DNA sequence: TGTGCCAGCAGTTTAGGGTGGAGGGGGGAAAAACTGTTTTTT. Translated, it gives CASSLGWRGEKLFF.

This clonotype appeared a few times. This chain joins TRBV18 and TRBJ2-7, with 9 bases identical to TRBD2. Germline V gives CDR1 KGHSH, CDR2 LQKENI. The length of the CDR3 is 15 residues. Trimming at V came to 4 bases and at J to 5 bases, leaving 9 bases not matched to a gene. The CDR3 loop reads CASSRLAGVRDEQYF. The CDR3 region has the DNA TGTGCCAGCTCACGATTAGCGGGAGTTAGGGACGAGCAGTACTTC.

This clonotype was counted only a few times. The chain combines TRBV6-2 or TRBV6-3 with TRBJ1-2; 7 bases align to TRBD1. The germline V gene encodes CDR1 MNHEY and CDR2 SVGEGT. Trimming at V came to 7 bases and at J to 7 bases, leaving 6 bases not matched to a gene. The CDR3 covers 12 residues. The CDR3 region has the DNA TGTGCCAGCAACCGACAGGGCCGTGGCTACACCTTC. Residues: CASNRQGRGYTF.

The chain combines TRBV5-1 with TRBJ2-3, with TRBD2 matching over 13 bases. Losses at the gene ends were 3 bases for V and 4 bases for J; bases not matched to a gene: 5. There are 16 residues in the CDR3. Germline assignment: CDR1 SGHRS and CDR2 YFSETQ. In DNA, the CDR3 is TGCGCCAGCAGCTCCCGGACTAGCGGGGGATCAGATACGCAGTATTTT. Its protein product is CASSSRTSGGSDTQYF. Combining the CDR3 with reference TRBV5-1 and TRBJ2-3 gives the whole variable domain KAGVTQTPRYLIKTRGQQVTLSCSPISGHRSVSWYQQTPGQGLQFLFEYFSETQRNKGNFPGRFSGRQFSNSRSEMNVSTLELGDSALYLCASSSRTSGGSDTQYFGPGTRLTVL.

The chain recombines TRBV4-1 with TRBJ2-7, with D maybe TRBD2 (7 bases). The ends were cut back, 8 bases at V and 2 bases at J, with 10 bases in the middle. The CDR3 spans 12 residues. CDR1 MGHRA and CDR2 YSYEKL come from the germline V gene. CDR3 in amino acids: CASGGATYEQYF. In DNA form, the CDR3 reads TGCGCCAGCGGGGGGGCCACCTACGAGCAGTACTTC.

The chain joins TRBV6-6 to TRBJ2-3; D possibly corresponds to TRBD1 (6 bases). Germline CDR1 and CDR2: MNHNY and SVGAGI (reference sequence). This CDR3 has 15 amino acids. V lost 5 bases, J lost 5 bases, and 17 bases lay in between. CDR3 region: CASSSLGTWGDTQYF. The CDR3 DNA follows: TGTGCCAGCAGTAGCCTTGGGACATGGGGAGATACGCAGTATTTT.

This clonotype was picked up many times. This sequence joins TRBV5-1 and TRBJ2-5; D remains ambiguous. The CDR3 extends over 11 amino acids. CDR1 is SGHRS, CDR2 YFSETQ, per germline. V lost 2 bases and J 1 base, leaving 0 bases between the germline ends. Written as DNA, the CDR3 is TGCGCCAGCAGCTTCCAAGAGACCCAGTACTTC. The encoded protein is CASSFQETQYF.

This clonotype was seen only a few times. This chain connects TRBV5-5 to TRBJ2-1, with D possibly matching TRBD1 (6 bases). The CDR3 consists of 16 residues. From germline, CDR1 is SGHKS and CDR2 YYEKEE (reference sequence). The germline V and J ends were trimmed by 1 base and 3 bases, with 14 bases remaining between them. CDR3 coding DNA: TGTGCCAGCAGCTTGCCAGGACAGCAAATCTACAATGAGCAGTTCTTC. Its translation is CASSLPGQQIYNEQFF.

This clonotype turned up a few times. The chain recombines TRBV14 with TRBJ1-4; D is undetermined. Trimming removed 1 base at V and 0 bases at J, with 15 bases between. Germline values: CDR1 SGHDN, CDR2 FVKESK. The CDR3 length is 18 residues. CDR3 nucleotide sequence: TGTGCCAGCAGCCAAGGGAAGCAGGCCCTTGCAACTAATGAAAAACTGTTTTTT. Translation: CASSQGKQALATNEKLFF.

This clonotype was seen a few times. The J gene is TRBJ2-7, the V gene TRBV5-1; D is tentatively TRBD1 or TRBD2 (5 bases each). V shed 6 bases and J shed 5 bases, with 18 bases lying between them. CDR3 length: 14 residues. The germline V gene has CDR1 SGHRS and CDR2 YFSETQ. CDR3 sequence: CASTPEVGVDEQYF. CDR3 bases: TGCGCCAGCACCCCCGAGGTGGGGGTCGACGAGCAGTACTTC.